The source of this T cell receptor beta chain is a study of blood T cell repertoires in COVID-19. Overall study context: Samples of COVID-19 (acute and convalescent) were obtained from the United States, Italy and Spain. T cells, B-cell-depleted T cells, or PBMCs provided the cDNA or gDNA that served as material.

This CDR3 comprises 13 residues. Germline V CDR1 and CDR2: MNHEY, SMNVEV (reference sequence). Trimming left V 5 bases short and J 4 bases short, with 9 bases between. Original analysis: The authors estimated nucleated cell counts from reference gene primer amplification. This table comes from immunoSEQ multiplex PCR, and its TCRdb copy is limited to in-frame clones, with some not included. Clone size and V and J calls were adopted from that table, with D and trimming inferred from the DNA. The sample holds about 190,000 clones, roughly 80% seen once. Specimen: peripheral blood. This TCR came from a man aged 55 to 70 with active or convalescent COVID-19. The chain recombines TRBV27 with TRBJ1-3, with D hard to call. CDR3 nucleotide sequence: TGTGCCAGCAGTCCTAAACCCGGAAACACCATATATTTT. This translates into CASSPKPGNTIYF.